These 5 T cell receptor beta chains share one sample of origin, sequenced in a study of shared clonotypes between healthy human individuals. The protocol was immunoSEQ multiplex PCR, while the TCRdb copy is restricted to in-frame clones and leaves out a portion. Altogether hundreds of thousands of clones are present, around 73% being singletons, with the ten largest covering about 1.8%. Sequencing was performed on memory CD4+ T cells sorted from blood. The subset denotes: CD45RA-negative fraction. The receptor set was obtained from a woman aged 30 to 39 in good health.

This chain connects TRBV30 to TRBJ2-3; maybe TRBD1 (5 bases). Germline CDR1 is GTSNPN and CDR2 is SVGIG (reference sequence). The CDR3 loop spans 12 amino acids. V was pared by 0 bases and J by 9 bases, with 10 bases between. CDR3 in DNA: TGTGCCTGGAGTGTACAGGAGAGCACGCAGTATTTT. This gives the protein CAWSVQESTQYF.

This clone was found once. The chain uses TRBV6-6 and TRBJ1-4, with D maybe TRBD1 (5 bases). The CDR3 totals 16 residues. CDR1 is MNHNY and CDR2 is SVGAGI in the germline V gene (reference sequence). V dropped 1 base and J dropped 7 bases, with 16 bases sitting between them. The CDR3 loop is CASSYYRTNSGEKLFF. The DNA of the CDR3 is TGTGCCAGCAGTTACTACAGGACCAATTCCGGTGAAAAACTGTTTTTT.

V gene TRBV5-1 combines with J gene TRBJ2-5; possible D gene TRBD2, 7 bases. V was shortened by 1 base and J by 4 bases, with 14 bases between the two germline ends. Per the germline V gene, CDR1 is SGHRS and CDR2 is YFSETQ. The CDR3 runs 15 residues. The CDR3 spells CASSLRQGRAETQYF. CDR3 nucleotide sequence: TGCGCCAGCAGCTTGCGGCAGGGGAGGGCAGAGACCCAGTACTTC.

The chain is built from TRBV11-1 and TRBJ2-2, with a weak D call TRBD2 (5 bases). V was trimmed by 3 bases and J by 1 base, leaving 9 bases between them. The CDR3 has 15 residues. Germline V gene data show CDR1 as SGHAT and CDR2 as FQDESV (reference sequence). The CDR3 loop is CASSFRGVNTGELFF. For the CDR3, the DNA is TGTGCCAGCAGCTTTCGGGGAGTGAACACCGGGGAGCTGTTTTTT.

This chain connects TRBV10-1 to TRBJ1-2; perhaps TRBD1 as D (5 bases). Germline V gives CDR1 WNHNN, CDR2 SYGVQD (reference sequence). This CDR3 is built from 13 residues. The V and J ends lost 2 bases and 3 bases respectively, with 7 bases between them. The CDR3 DNA reads TGCGCCAGCAGTGAGGGGACCGACTATGGCTACACCTTC. Its protein product is CASSEGTDYGYTF.